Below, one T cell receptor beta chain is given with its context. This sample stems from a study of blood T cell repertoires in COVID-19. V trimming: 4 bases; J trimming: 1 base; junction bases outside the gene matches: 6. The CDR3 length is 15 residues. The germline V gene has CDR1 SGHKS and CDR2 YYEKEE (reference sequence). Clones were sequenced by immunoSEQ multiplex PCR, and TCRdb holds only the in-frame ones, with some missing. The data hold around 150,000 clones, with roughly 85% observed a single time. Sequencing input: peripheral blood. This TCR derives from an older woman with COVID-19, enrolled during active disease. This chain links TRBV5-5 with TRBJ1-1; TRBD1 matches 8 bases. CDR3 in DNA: TGTGCCAGCAGCGGACAGGGAGGGGGGAACACTGAAGCTTTCTTT. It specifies CASSGQGGGNTEAFF.